The rows below give T cell receptor beta chains drawn from one sample of a study of cytomegalovirus exposure and HLA in healthy donors. The data were produced by immunoSEQ multiplex PCR, yet TCRdb's version contains in-frame clones alone and is incomplete. The profile shows around 190,000 clones, 85% of them singletons. Sequencing was done on a sample of PBMCs. The receptor source for this set is a man between 18 and 35 years old in good health and CMV-seropositive. Each CDR3 is given with its conserved first and last residue. The D gene is left open where the match is weak. Size values are once, few and many counts, or a class for expanded clones, and some rows have none.

V	J	size	D	DNA	CDR3
TRBV10-1	TRBJ2-3	NA	TRBD2	TGCGCCAGCAGTGCCAGCGGGGCTCGCACAGATACGCAGTATTTT	CASSASGARTDTQYF
TRBV5-1	TRBJ2-3	NA	NA	TGCGCCAGCAGCTTGGGAATCGGAGGGGGCCCAGATACGCAGTATTTT	CASSLGIGGGPDTQYF
TRBV27	TRBJ2-3	once	TRBD1	TGTGCCAGCAGTCCCCAGACAGGGAGCACAGATACGCAGTATTTT	CASSPQTGSTDTQYF
TRBV5-8	TRBJ2-5	NA	NA	TGTGCCAGCAGAAGGGGCAGCCACCAAGAGACCCAGTACTTC	CASRRGSHQETQYF
TRBV7-9	TRBJ2-3	NA	NA	TGTGCCAGCAGGCGAGGCGGGGGCCGGATTTCGGATACGCAGTATTTT	CASRRGGGRISDTQYF
TRBV9	TRBJ1-2	NA	NA	TGTGCCAGCAGCTCGATCGGGGGGGCGGGCTACACCTTC	CASSSIGGAGYTF
TRBV11-3	TRBJ1-1	NA	TRBD1	TGTGCCAGCAGCACCCGACAGGGAGTGGGCACTGAAGCTTTCTTT	CASSTRQGVGTEAFF
TRBV5-6	TRBJ2-5	NA	NA	TGTGCCAGCAGCTTAGGGACTGACCAAGAGACCCAGTACTTC	CASSLGTDQETQYF
TRBV9	TRBJ2-5	once	NA	TGTGCCAGCAGCGTAGTCTCCCAAGAGACCCAGTACTTC	CASSVVSQETQYF
TRBV5-6	TRBJ1-2	NA	TRBD1	TGTGCCAGCAGCTTCCCGGGGGGACAGGGGGATGGCTACACCTTC	CASSFPGGQGDGYTF
TRBV6-5	TRBJ2-5	NA	TRBD1	TGTGCCAGCAGAACACAGGGGACACTCCAGTACTTC	CASRTQGTLQYF
TRBV28	TRBJ1-1	NA	TRBD1	TGTGCCAGCAGTTTTGAGGGGGCAGGAGCTTTCTTT	CASSFEGAGAFF
TRBV5-1	TRBJ2-2	few	TRBD1	TGCGCCAGCAGCTTCGGGACAGCGAACACCGGGGAGCTGTTTTTT	CASSFGTANTGELFF
TRBV29-1	TRBJ1-2	NA	NA	TGCAGCGTTGAAGATCTGAGGGTGGGGGGCTACACCTTC	CSVEDLRVGGYTF
TRBV29-1	TRBJ1-2	NA	TRBD1	TGCAGCGCTCGGGGACAGGGAAACTATGGCTACACCTTC	CSARGQGNYGYTF
TRBV28	TRBJ1-4	once	NA	TGTGCCAGCAGTTCCCCAGGGGATAATGAAAAACTGTTTTTT	CASSSPGDNEKLFF
TRBV30	TRBJ1-5	NA	TRBD1	TGTGCCTGTTCAACAGGGGGAGGTAGCAATCAGCCCCAGCATTTT	CACSTGGGSNQPQHF
TRBV2	TRBJ1-6	few	NA	TGTGCCAGCACCCTTCAGGCGGGGGGGATCGGTAATTCACCCCTCCACTTT	CASTLQAGGIGNSPLHF
TRBV5-4	TRBJ1-2	NA	TRBD1	TGTGCCAGCAGCTCAGACAGGGGGTATGATGGCTACACCTTC	CASSSDRGYDGYTF
TRBV28	TRBJ1-3	NA	NA	TGTGCCAGCAGTTTCCGAGGGGGCTCTGGAAACACCATATATTTT	CASSFRGGSGNTIYF
TRBV25-1	TRBJ2-7	NA	TRBD2	TGTGCCAGCAAGGGGACTAGCGGGAGCTCCTACGAGCAGTACTTC	CASKGTSGSSYEQYF
TRBV5-6	TRBJ2-7	once	TRBD1	TGTGCCAGCATCAAAAGGGGGACAGGGGGCGGGTACGAGCAGTACTTC	CASIKRGTGGGYEQYF
TRBV30	TRBJ2-2	NA	NA	TGTGCCTCTCAGAAGGCGACAAGGAACACCGGGGAGCTGTTTTTT	CASQKATRNTGELFF
TRBV5-1	TRBJ2-7	NA	NA	TGCGCCAGCAGCTTGTTAAGTGGAGGCTACGAGCAGTACTTC	CASSLLSGGYEQYF
TRBV15	TRBJ2-4	NA	TRBD2	TGTGCCACCAGCAGAGACCACGACCGATTAGCGGGGTTCCTAGCCAAAAACATTCAGTACTTC	CATSRDHDRLAGFLAKNIQYF
TRBV6-6	TRBJ1-5	NA	NA	TGTGCCAGCAGTTACGTTTCTCCGTATAGCAATCAGCCCCAGCATTTT	CASSYVSPYSNQPQHF
TRBV6-6	TRBJ1-1	once	NA	TGTGCCAGCAGTATACAGGAGCCGAACACTGAAGCTTTCTTT	CASSIQEPNTEAFF
TRBV27	TRBJ2-7	NA	TRBD1	TGTGCCAGCAGTTCCGTGGACAGGCCGGAACAGTACTTC	CASSSVDRPEQYF